Listed below are T cell receptor beta chains from one sample, sequenced in a study of T cell repertoires in cytomegalovirus infection. TCRdb re-called the reads through MiXCR, storing one row per CDR3 protein. The sample lists a few hundred thousand distinct CDR3 sequences, 40% occurring once. Their recognized antigens are unknown. The material was cultured PBMCs, obtained from culture after CMV antigen stimulation. The origin of the receptors is a human donor in good health (CMV status not recorded). Some clones in this sample may be carry-over from other donors' samples. The CDR3 runs from the conserved cysteine through the conserved F or W. D genes are given only for firm matches. Some rows mark clone size as missing; the rest say once, few, many or name a class of expanded clone.

TRBV7-6,few,NA,TRBJ2-2,TGTGCCAGCAGCCCGTGGAGGGACGGGGAGCTGTTTTTT,CASSPWRDGELFF
TRBV7-9,few,TRBD1,TRBJ1-1,TGTGCCAGCAGCTTAGTGACAGGGGAAGCTTTCTTT,CASSLVTGEAFF
TRBV6-5,NA,NA,TRBJ2-7,TGTGCCAGCAGTTATGCGGGATCCTCCTACGAGCAGTACTTC,CASSYAGSSYEQYF
TRBV7-2,NA,NA,TRBJ2-3,TGTGCCGGCAGCTTAGGGGGGCGGGGAAGCACAGATACGCAGTATTTT,CAGSLGGRGSTDTQYF
TRBV5-1,NA,NA,TRBJ2-3,TGCGCCAGCAGCTCGGGGGTCCAGTCAGATACGCAGTATTTT,CASSSGVQSDTQYF
TRBV7-9,NA,TRBD1,TRBJ1-1,TGTGCCAGCAGCTTGAACAGGGGAGGTACTGAAGCTTTCTTT,CASSLNRGGTEAFF
TRBV7-2,few,NA,TRBJ1-2,TGTGCCAGCAGCTTAGTGTATGGCTACACCTTC,CASSLVYGYTF
TRBV7-9,once,TRBD1,TRBJ2-5,TGTGCCAGCAGCTTCAAATGGACAGGGTTCCAGGAGACCCAGTACTTC,CASSFKWTGFQETQYF
TRBV15,NA,NA,TRBJ2-7,TGTGCCACCAGCAGAGCTTACCCGTCAATCGGGGCCTCCTACGAGCAGTACTTC,CATSRAYPSIGASYEQYF
TRBV24-1,NA,TRBD1,TRBJ1-5,TGTGCCACCAGTGAGGTTTACAGGGGCGGGGAGCAGCCCCAGCATTTT,CATSEVYRGGEQPQHF
TRBV7-2,NA,TRBD1,TRBJ2-6,TGTGCCATCAGCCCCCGACAGGGCTTATACCCCTCTGGGGCCAACGTCCTGACTTTC,CAISPRQGLYPSGANVLTF
TRBV7-2,NA,NA,TRBJ2-5,TGTGCCAGCAGCTTAATTCGGACTACCCCGGAGACCCAGTACTTC,CASSLIRTTPETQYF
TRBV6-1,few,NA,TRBJ2-7,TGTGCCAGCAGTGAAGGGCACTGGAGGTTCGAGCAGTACTTC,CASSEGHWRFEQYF
TRBV6-1,NA,NA,TRBJ1-1,TGTGCCAGCAGGGTTACAGGGTTCGTCCCAGCTTTCTTT,CASRVTGFVPAFF
TRBV6-2/TRBV6-3,NA,NA,TRBJ2-5,TGTGCCAGCAGTTACTCTAGTCCCGAGACCCAGTACTTC,CASSYSSPETQYF
TRBV3-1,NA,TRBD2,TRBJ2-1,TGTGCCAGCAGCCCTCAGCGGGAGCGGAATGAGCAGTTCTTC,CASSPQRERNEQFF
TRBV7-2,NA,TRBD1,TRBJ1-2,TGTGCCAGCAGCTTAGCCGGGACAGGGGCTGGAGGAGGCTACACCTTC,CASSLAGTGAGGGYTF
TRBV2,few,NA,TRBJ2-4,TGTGCCAGCATGTGGCAGGGCGGAAACATTCAGTACTTC,CASMWQGGNIQYF